The T cell receptor (beta chain) described here comes from a study of blood T cell repertoires in COVID-19. TCRdb keeps only in-frame clones here, not all; method: immunoSEQ multiplex PCR. The sample lists around 97,000 clones, about 92% occurring once. Germline-derived CDR1 and CDR2 are SGHRS and YFSETQ. This CDR3 contains 16 residues. The V and J ends lost 2 bases and 0 bases respectively, with 11 bases between them. Input material: peripheral blood. V gene TRBV5-1 combines with J gene TRBJ1-4, with D maybe TRBD1 (6 bases). The TCR comes from a woman aged 80 or over in a cohort sampled during active COVID-19. The CDR3: CASSFRGSATNEKLFF. CDR3 nucleotide sequence: TGCGCCAGCAGCTTTAGGGGGTCTGCAACTAATGAAAAACTGTTTTTT.